Listed here are 5 T cell receptor beta chains from one sample, sequenced in a study of blood T cells in healthy people across ages (dated by TCRdb to 2014 to 2015). The library was made by 5' RACE. Data came from an Illumina HiSeq 2500. A second roughly 6 to 12 cycle PCR used a sample-barcoded 5' primer and a J-beta primer mix. Using fastp at Q25 and MiXCR, TCRdb reprocessed the public reads and kept productive beta chains. Rows are unified per CDR3 protein, each entry keeping the most common DNA and genes. This sample holds hundreds of thousands of distinct CDR3 sequences; more than 35% were observed only once. The ten biggest clones cover roughly 20% of the sample. Material: blood. Receptors originate from a man older than 75 in good health.

Here the CDR3 reads CSARVGGLGSNQPQHF. The CDR3 DNA reads TGCAGTGCTAGAGTGGGGGGTCTTGGCTCAAATCAGCCCCAGCATTTT. The chain has TRBV20-1 and TRBJ1-5, with D possibly matching TRBD1 (5 bases). Per germline, CDR1 DFQATT and CDR2 SNEGSKA (reference sequence). Deletions cut 1 base from V and 4 bases from J, with 17 bases between. There are 16 residues in the CDR3.

This clonotype was observed a handful of times. The chain has TRBV2 and TRBJ2-1; D may be TRBD1 (6 bases). The V end lost 4 bases, the J end lost 1 base, and 11 bases lay between the germline ends. From germline, CDR1 is SNHLY and CDR2 FYNNEI. CDR3 length equals 15 residues. CDR3 protein: CASSGSGASYNEQFF. CDR3 nucleotides: TGTGCCAGCAGTGGTTCAGGGGCGTCCTACAATGAGCAGTTCTTC. Combining the CDR3 with reference TRBV2 and TRBJ2-1 gives the whole variable domain EPEVTQTPSHQVTQMGQEVILRCVPISNHLYFYWYRQILGQKVEFLVSFYNNEISEKSEIFDDQFSVERPDGSNFTLKIRSTKLEDSAMYFCASSGSGASYNEQFFGPGTRLTVL.

The CDR3 loop reads CASSLGGGGALNEQFF. The CDR3 DNA is TGTGCCAGCAGCTTAGGGGGAGGGGGCGCTTTAAATGAGCAGTTCTTC. V is TRBV7-2 and J is TRBJ2-1, with D perhaps TRBD1 or TRBD2 (7 bases each). The length of the CDR3 is 16 residues. Germline CDR1 SGHTA, CDR2 FQGNSA. V was cut by 1 base and J by 7 bases, with 17 bases left in between.

This clonotype was detected many times. The chain uses TRBV28 and TRBJ2-7, with 7 positions matching TRBD2. Unmatched junction bases numbered 22, after V lost 5 bases and J lost 3 bases. Germline CDR1 is MDHEN and CDR2 is SYDVKM. The CDR3 consists of 19 residues. The CDR3 DNA follows: TGTGCCAGCAGTCCGATACACTTAAAGAGCGGGAAGGGGAACTACGAGCAGTACTTC. Translated: CASSPIHLKSGKGNYEQYF.

The chain links TRBV7-2 to TRBJ2-3; TRBD2 aligns across 11 bases. Germline CDR1 reads SGHTA; CDR2 reads FQGNSA. V was pared by 3 bases and J by 5 bases, with 13 bases of the junction left unmatched. This CDR3 region has 18 residues. The CDR3 region is CASSFSPLAGGFGDTQYF. DNA for the CDR3: TGTGCCAGCAGCTTCTCCCCTCTAGCGGGGGGCTTCGGAGATACGCAGTATTTT. Drawing the rest from reference TRBV7-2 and TRBJ2-3, the complete variable domain is GAGVSQSPSNKVTEKGKDVELRCDPISGHTALYWYRQSLGQGLEFLIYFQGNSAPDKSGLPSDRFSAERTGGSVSTLTIQRTQQEDSAVYLCASSFSPLAGGFGDTQYFGPGTRLTVL.